These 31 T cell receptor beta chains came from one sample sequenced in a study of blood T cell repertoires in COVID-19. Assay: immunoSEQ multiplex PCR; the TCRdb copy retains only in-frame clones and omits some. This sample has about 400,000 clones, with around 90% found just once. Sequencing was performed on PBMCs or T cells enriched from blood (not recorded which). Receptor source: a young woman with acute COVID-19.

The J gene is TRBJ1-1, the V gene TRBV11-3; perhaps TRBD1 as D (5 bases). The V end lost 3 bases, the J end lost 2 bases, and 7 bases lay between the germline ends. Germline loops: CDR1 SGHNT, CDR2 YENEEA. The CDR3 is 13 amino acids. The CDR3 coding sequence is TGTGCCAGCAGCTTGACAGCCAACACTGAAGCTTTCTTT. Amino acid sequence: CASSLTANTEAFF.

The genes are TRBV5-4 and TRBJ2-1; TRBD2 might be the D (5 bases). Trimming took 4 bases from V and 7 from J, leaving 12 bases between them. CDR3 length: 13 residues. Germline CDR1 SGHNT, CDR2 YYREEE (reference sequence). The CDR3 DNA reads as TGTGCCAGCAGCACCACTAGTCTAAATGAGCAGTTCTTC. This gives the protein CASSTTSLNEQFF.

V and J are TRBV21-1 and TRBJ2-1; the tabulated D call, TRBD2, remains unverified against the DNA. TRBV21-1 is assigned pseudogene status. CDR3 length: 16 residues. Here the CDR3 reads CASSKLTSGGYNEQFF. For the CDR3, the DNA is TGTGCCAGCAGCAAACTGACTAGCGGGGGTTACAATGAGCAGTTCTTC.

The chain links TRBV6-5 to TRBJ2-7, with D possibly matching TRBD2 (6 bases). Germline-derived CDR1 and CDR2 are MNHEY and SVGAGI. The CDR3 has 14 amino acids. Trimming stripped 2 bases from V and 3 bases from J, with 11 bases between. In DNA, the CDR3 is TGTGCCAGCAGTTACGCTGGAGCGGGCTACGAGCAGTACTTC. This encodes CASSYAGAGYEQYF.

There are a few counts of this clone. The chain uses TRBV5-1 and TRBJ2-3; D not certain. This CDR3 is built from 13 residues. The germline CDR1 and CDR2 sequences are SGHRS and YFSETQ. With 5 bases removed from V and 2 bases from J, the gap between germline ends came to 9 bases. The CDR3 DNA sequence: TGCGCCAGCAGACTCCAAGCCACAGATACGCAGTATTTT. Protein: CASRLQATDTQYF.

This sequence joins TRBV5-6 and TRBJ2-7; 7 positions match TRBD2. This CDR3 has 14 residues. Germline trimming cut 4 bases from V and 1 base from J; bases unmatched to any gene: 5. CDR1 and CDR2 from the germline V gene are SGHDT and YYEEEE. The CDR3 here is CASSPTSRSYEQYF. Written as DNA, the CDR3 is TGTGCCAGCAGCCCGACTAGCAGATCCTACGAGCAGTACTTC.

This clone was recorded only once. The V and J genes are TRBV6-5 and TRBJ1-1; D is undetermined. Germline-derived CDR1 and CDR2 are MNHEY and SVGAGI. The V gene lost 8 bases and the J gene lost 0 bases, with 13 bases spanning the gap. This CDR3 is built from 14 residues. The CDR3 nucleotides read TGTGCCAGCTTAATGACACTTATGAACACTGAAGCTTTCTTT. Translating gives CASLMTLMNTEAFF.

The chain combines TRBV7-2 with TRBJ2-1; 9 positions match TRBD2. Germline CDR1 reads SGHTA; CDR2 reads FQGNSA. The CDR3 spans 17 residues. Germline trimming cut 2 bases from V and 5 bases from J; bases unmatched to any gene: 10. The CDR3 loop reads CASSLYGSSGENNEQFF. As DNA, the CDR3 is TGTGCCAGCAGCTTATATGGCTCTAGCGGGGAAAACAATGAGCAGTTCTTC.

The chain employs TRBV21-1 and TRBJ1-5; the table gives TRBD1 as D, unverified against the DNA. TRBV21-1 is listed as a pseudogene. The CDR3 consists of 14 residues. This CDR3 is CASSNRGSNQPQHF. As DNA, the CDR3 is TGTGCCAGCAGCAACAGGGGGAGCAATCAGCCCCAGCATTTT.

Regarding this clone: The junction departs from germline at one end; a sequencing error may be responsible. This chain connects TRBV7-2 to TRBJ1-6; D might be TRBD1 (6 bases). The CDR3 has 13 amino acids. Germline V gene lookup returns CDR1 SGHTA and CDR2 FQGNSA. CDR3 DNA: TGTGCCAGCAGCTTAGAGGGGGTGACAGTGCGGGACTTT. Translated: CASSLEGVTVRDF.

The chain employs TRBV5-1 and TRBJ1-1, with D tentatively TRBD1 (5 bases). This CDR3 is 14 amino acids long. V lost 0 bases and J lost 6, with 12 bases in between. Germline values: CDR1 SGHRS, CDR2 YFSETQ. The DNA for the CDR3 is TGCGCCAGCAGCTTGGGTGGACAAACCTCTGAAGCTTTCTTT. Encoded protein: CASSLGGQTSEAFF.

This chain links TRBV4-1 with TRBJ1-5, with a weak D call TRBD1 (6 bases). Per germline, CDR1 MGHRA and CDR2 YSYEKL. The CDR3 spans 15 residues. V lost 1 base and J 4 bases, leaving 11 bases between the germline ends. CDR3 protein: CASSQVQGLNQPQHF. DNA for the CDR3: TGCGCCAGCAGCCAAGTCCAGGGGCTAAATCAGCCCCAGCATTTT.

The genes are TRBV6-5 and TRBJ1-3; a possible D gene is TRBD1 (5 bases). The CDR3 consists of 16 residues. V lost 2 bases to trimming and J lost 4 bases, with 15 bases between them. Germline lookup yields CDR1 MNHEY and CDR2 SVGAGI. CDR3 coding DNA: TGTGCCAGCAGTTACGGGGGGGGGACTGCGGGAAACACCATATATTTT. It translates to CASSYGGGTAGNTIYF.

The V call is TRBV9, the J call TRBJ2-3; 8 bases are shared with TRBD2. The CDR3 totals 15 residues. The J segment lost 5 bases and the V segment lost 0 bases, leaving 5 bases of the junction unmatched. Germline CDR1 is SGDLS and CDR2 is YYNGEE. CDR3 protein: CASSVDRREVDTQYF. The CDR3 region has the DNA TGTGCCAGCAGCGTAGATCGGCGGGAGGTAGATACGCAGTATTTT.

The V gene is TRBV27, the J gene TRBJ1-4, with a tentative D call TRBD1 (6 bases). Germline CDR1 reads MNHEY; CDR2 reads SMNVEV (reference sequence). The germline V and J ends were trimmed by 3 bases and 0 bases, with 8 bases remaining between them. There are 15 residues in the CDR3. CDR3 in DNA: TGTGCCAGCAGTTTCCACAGGGCAACTAATGAAAAACTGTTTTTT. Encoded protein: CASSFHRATNEKLFF.

The chain employs TRBV9 and TRBJ1-5, with 7 bases aligning to TRBD1. Trimming removed 4 bases from V and 6 bases from J; junction bases left unmatched: 10. Germline-derived CDR1 and CDR2 are SGDLS and YYNGEE. The CDR3 contains 15 residues. CDR3 bases: TGTGCCAGCAGCCCCTCAACAGGGGTCGGTCAGCCCCAGCATTTT. Protein product: CASSPSTGVGQPQHF.

This chain uses TRBV2 with TRBJ2-5, with 7 bases fitting TRBD2. The CDR3 runs to 15 residues. Germline V gene lookup returns CDR1 SNHLY and CDR2 FYNNEI. Trimming at V came to 8 bases and at J to 5 bases, leaving 14 bases not matched to a gene. CDR3 DNA: TGTGCCAGCGGGAGGGACCAGGTCAGTGCGGAGACCCAGTACTTC. It specifies CASGRDQVSAETQYF.

This clone was recorded at least ten times. The chain is built from TRBV30 and TRBJ1-2; D remains ambiguous. The CDR3 spans 12 residues. Germline CDR1 GTSNPN, CDR2 SVGIG (reference sequence). Trimming removed 4 bases at V and 2 bases at J, with 8 bases between. The CDR3 sequence is CAWTAGNYGYTF. DNA for the CDR3: TGTGCCTGGACAGCCGGGAACTATGGCTACACCTTC.

This chain links TRBV9 with TRBJ2-4, with TRBD1 as a possible D gene (5 bases). The CDR3 extends over 13 amino acids. Trimming took 4 bases from V and 9 from J, leaving 14 bases between them. Germline values: CDR1 SGDLS, CDR2 YYNGEE. The CDR3 spells CASSSRQGPIQYF. The CDR3 nucleotides read TGTGCCAGCAGCTCCCGTCAGGGTCCCATTCAGTACTTC.

This chain uses TRBV2 with TRBJ1-5; maybe TRBD1 (5 bases). The CDR3 covers 13 residues. Germline-derived CDR1 and CDR2 are SNHLY and FYNNEI. V gave up 6 bases and J gave up 4 bases, with 10 bases separating them. The CDR3 sequence is CASRGTWNQPQHF. CDR3 sequence (DNA): TGTGCCAGCAGGGGGACTTGGAATCAGCCCCAGCATTTT.

The CDR3, as DNA: TGTGCCAGTAGTATAGAAGCAGGGAGGTATGGCTACACCTTC. Protein sequence: CASSIEAGRYGYTF. V usage is TRBV19 and J usage is TRBJ1-2; D perhaps matches TRBD1 (5 bases). The CDR3 contains 14 residues. Germline loops: CDR1 LNHDA, CDR2 SQIVND (reference sequence). With 0 bases removed from V and 5 bases from J, the gap between germline ends came to 10 bases.

The chain recombines TRBV12-3 or TRBV12-4 with TRBJ1-1; a weak D match, TRBD1 (6 bases). The germline V and J ends were trimmed by 3 bases and 5 bases, with 10 bases remaining between them. The CDR3 length is 13 residues. CDR3 bases: TGTGCCAGCAGTTTCCTTACAGGGACTGAAGCTTTCTTT. This gives the protein CASSFLTGTEAFF.

V gene TRBV4-1 combines with J gene TRBJ2-1; 12 bases match TRBD2. The CDR3 has 17 amino acids. Germline lookup yields CDR1 MGHRA and CDR2 YSYEKL. V shed 5 bases, J shed 1 base, and the junction held 6 bases outside the gene matches. CDR3 bases: TGCGCCAGCAGCGACGTAACTAGCGGGGGGTCCTACAATGAGCAGTTCTTC. Amino acids: CASSDVTSGGSYNEQFF.

The chain uses TRBV20-1 and TRBJ1-5; no clear D gene. V lost 3 bases to trimming and J lost 0 bases, with 12 bases between them. Germline loops: CDR1 DFQATT, CDR2 SNEGSKA (reference sequence). There are 15 residues in the CDR3. The CDR3 sequence is CSASVGVNSNQPQHF. The CDR3 bases are TGCAGTGCTAGTGTGGGCGTAAATAGCAATCAGCCCCAGCATTTT.

The rearrangement uses TRBV10-1 and TRBJ2-5; D perhaps matches TRBD1 (6 bases). The CDR3 sequence is 14 residues long. Germline V gene data show CDR1 as WNHNN and CDR2 as SYGVQD (reference sequence). Trimming took 2 bases from V and 4 from J, leaving 11 bases between them. The CDR3 sequence is CASSEAGAGETQYF. CDR3 DNA: TGCGCCAGCAGTGAGGCAGGGGCGGGAGAGACCCAGTACTTC.

This chain uses TRBV3-1 (or the pseudogene TRBV3-2) with TRBJ1-1; D not certain. Germline V gene sequence: CDR1 LGHDT, CDR2 YNNKEL (reference sequence). This CDR3 is 13 amino acids long. V was cut by 6 bases and J by 1 base, with 9 bases left in between. The CDR3 DNA reads TGTGCCAGCAGTCAACTGGCGAACACTGAAGCTTTCTTT. Protein product: CASSQLANTEAFF.

The rearrangement links TRBV4-1 to TRBJ1-4, with D tentatively TRBD1 (6 bases). Per germline, CDR1 MGHRA and CDR2 YSYEKL. V was trimmed by 0 bases and J by 0 bases, leaving 17 bases between them. The CDR3 extends over 19 amino acids. The CDR3 here is CASSQDRGTRSSTNEKLFF. CDR3 in DNA: TGCGCCAGCAGCCAAGATAGGGGGACAAGGAGTTCAACTAATGAAAAACTGTTTTTT.

This chain connects TRBV7-9 to TRBJ2-6; D is possibly TRBD1 (6 bases). The CDR3 is 17 residues long. Germline V lookup: CDR1 SEHNR, CDR2 FQNEAQ (reference sequence). The V gene lost 2 bases and the J gene lost 2 bases, with 13 bases spanning the gap. The CDR3 bases are TGTGCCAGCAGCTTAACAGGGCGTCCGCCTGGGGCCAACGTCCTGACTTTC. Translation gives CASSLTGRPPGANVLTF. The whole variable domain, remainder taken from reference TRBV7-9 and TRBJ2-6, is DTGVSQNPRHKITKRGQNVTFRCDPISEHNRLYWYRQTLGQGPEFLTYFQNEAQLEKSRLLSDRFSAERPKGSFSTLEIQRTEQGDSAMYLCASSLTGRPPGANVLTFGAGSRLTVL.

V is TRBV10-3 and J is TRBJ1-3; 8 bases agree with TRBD1. Trimming at V came to 7 bases and at J to 2 bases, leaving 7 bases not matched to a gene. Per the germline V gene, CDR1 is ENHRY and CDR2 is SYGVKD. The CDR3 consists of 15 residues. CDR3 in DNA: TGTGCCATCACCAGGACAGGGAAAGCTGGAAACACCATATATTTT. It specifies CAITRTGKAGNTIYF.

The chain carries TRBV5-1 and TRBJ1-5, with a possible D match to TRBD1 (6 bases). Trimming took off 0 bases at V and 3 bases at J, with 7 bases between the two ends. The CDR3 is made up of 14 amino acids. The germline V gene encodes CDR1 SGHRS and CDR2 YFSETQ. The CDR3 nucleotides read TGCGCCAGCAGCTTGGCAGGGGCCAATCAGCCCCAGCATTTT. Protein product: CASSLAGANQPQHF.

This clone was detected once. CDR3 residues: CASSRGQVGYGYTF. CDR3 nucleotide sequence: TGTGCCAGCAGCCGGGGACAGGTGGGCTATGGCTACACCTTC. The chain combines TRBV5-5 with TRBJ1-2; 8 bases align to TRBD1. V trimming: 4 bases; J trimming: 4 bases; junction bases outside the gene matches: 6. From germline, CDR1 is SGHKS and CDR2 YYEKEE (reference sequence). The CDR3 covers 14 residues.